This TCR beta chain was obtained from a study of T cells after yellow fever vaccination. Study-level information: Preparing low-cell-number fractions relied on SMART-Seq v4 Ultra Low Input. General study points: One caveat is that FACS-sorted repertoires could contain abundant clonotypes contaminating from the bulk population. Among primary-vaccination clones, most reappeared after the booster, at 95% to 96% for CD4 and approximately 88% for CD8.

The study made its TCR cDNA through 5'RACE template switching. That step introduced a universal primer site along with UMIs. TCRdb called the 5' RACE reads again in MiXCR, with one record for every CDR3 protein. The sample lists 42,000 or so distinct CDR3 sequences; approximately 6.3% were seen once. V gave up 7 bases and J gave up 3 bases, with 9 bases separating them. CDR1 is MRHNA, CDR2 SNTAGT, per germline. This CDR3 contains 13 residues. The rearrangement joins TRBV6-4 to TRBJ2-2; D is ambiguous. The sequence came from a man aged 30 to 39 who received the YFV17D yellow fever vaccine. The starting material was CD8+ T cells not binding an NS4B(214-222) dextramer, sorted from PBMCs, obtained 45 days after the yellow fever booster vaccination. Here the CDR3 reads CASTEPYTGELFF. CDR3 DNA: TGTGCCAGCACCGAGCCTTACACCGGGGAGCTGTTTTTT.